The 3 T cell receptor beta chains in this list originate from one sample, sequenced in a study of T-cell memory formation after mild COVID-19. TCRdb reprocessed the 5' RACE reads via MiXCR and lists one record per CDR3 protein. The sample consists of about 450,000 distinct CDR3 sequences, less than 25% of them appearing once. The sequenced sample consisted of PBMCs or a T cell subset sorted from them (not recorded which). Receptors originate from an adult woman who had mild COVID-19 (a few samples of this study predate the infection). Cell type and time point are not known.

The table lists this clonotype with many counts. The V and J genes are TRBV2 and TRBJ2-5; 7 nucleotides match TRBD1. The V gene's germline CDR1 is SNHLY and CDR2 FYNNEI. V lost 6 bases and J lost 1; bases outside the gene matches: 5. The CDR3 extends over 14 amino acids. CDR3 sequence (DNA): TGTGCCAGCAGGGTACAGGGGATCCAAGAGACCCAGTACTTC. This sequence encodes CASRVQGIQETQYF. The entire variable domain, with the rest obtained from reference TRBV2 and TRBJ2-5, is as follows: EPEVTQTPSHQVTQMGQEVILRCVPISNHLYFYWYRQILGQKVEFLVSFYNNEISEKSEIFDDQFSVERPDGSNFTLKIRSTKLEDSAMYFCASRVQGIQETQYFGPGTRLLVL.

This clonotype showed up just a few times. V gene TRBV5-1 combines with J gene TRBJ1-3; maybe TRBD1 (6 bases). Germline assignment: CDR1 SGHRS and CDR2 YFSETQ. The CDR3 is 14 residues long. Trimming left V 5 bases short and J 4 bases short, with 13 bases between. CDR3 nucleotide sequence: TGCGCCAGCAGACGACAGGCCCCAGGAAACACCATATATTTT. It translates to CASRRQAPGNTIYF.

The rearrangement joins TRBV20-1 to TRBJ2-3, with D possibly matching TRBD2 (6 bases). There are 15 residues in the CDR3. Between the trimmed V and J ends, which lost 6 bases and 1 base, there was a span of 17 bases. Germline CDR1 is DFQATT and CDR2 is SNEGSKA (reference sequence). CDR3 in amino acids: CSANPGTSRTDTQYF. CDR3 nucleotide sequence: TGCAGTGCAAATCCCGGGACTTCCCGCACAGATACGCAGTATTTT.